These T cell receptor beta chains were read from a single sample in a study of T cell repertoires in ileal Crohn's disease. Generated by immunoSEQ multiplex PCR, the TCRdb table keeps only in-frame clones and is missing some. The repertoire holds roughly 7,000 clones, with 79% as singletons. Sequencing input: ileal tissue. The receptors originated from an adult with Crohn's disease. CDR3s include the opening cysteine and the closing phenylalanine or tryptophan. Fields, in order: clone size, J gene, D gene, V gene, CDR3 DNA, CDR3 protein. The D gene is left open where the match is weak. Not every row has a clone size; where given, it reads once, few, many or a size class.

size: .
J: TRBJ1-5
D: .
V: TRBV19
DNA: TGTGCCAGTACCGAGGCCAGGGGAGATAGCAATCAGCCCCAGCATTTT
CDR3: CASTEARGDSNQPQHF

size: once
J: TRBJ2-2
D: TRBD2
V: TRBV11-2
DNA: TGTGCCAGCAGCTCGGGACTAGCGGGAGGGGCCGGGGAGCTGTTTTTT
CDR3: CASSSGLAGGAGELFF

size: .
J: TRBJ2-5
D: .
V: TRBV4-1
DNA: TGCGCCAGCAGCCAAGGAGGGCCCCAAGAGACCCAGTACTTC
CDR3: CASSQGGPQETQYF

size: once
J: TRBJ1-1
D: .
V: TRBV10-3
DNA: TGTGCCATCAGTGAAGCGCAGGGCGGCGGAGCTTTCTTT
CDR3: CAISEAQGGGAFF

size: .
J: TRBJ2-7
D: TRBD2
V: TRBV11-1
DNA: TGTGCCAGCAGCTTGGGAGGGCCGGGCTACGAGCAGTACTTC
CDR3: CASSLGGPGYEQYF

size: .
J: TRBJ2-1
D: TRBD2
V: TRBV7-9
DNA: TGTGCCAGCAGCTCCCTCGGTAGCGGGGGTGGGAATGAGCAGTTCTTC
CDR3: CASSSLGSGGGNEQFF

size: .
J: TRBJ1-3
D: TRBD1
V: TRBV19
DNA: TGTGCCAGTAGGGACAGGGAAAGTGGTGGAAACACCATATATTTT
CDR3: CASRDRESGGNTIYF

size: .
J: TRBJ2-3
D: .
V: TRBV6-4
DNA: TGTGCCAGCGCAGAACAGGGCTCCAGCACAGATACGCAGTATTTT
CDR3: CASAEQGSSTDTQYF

size: .
J: TRBJ1-3
D: .
V: TRBV15
DNA: TGTGCCACCAGCAGGCGGGGCGGACTAGGAAACACCATATATTTT
CDR3: CATSRRGGLGNTIYF

size: few
J: TRBJ2-5
D: TRBD2
V: TRBV6-6
DNA: TGTGCCAGCACGCGGGGGGAAGAGACCCAGTACTTC
CDR3: CASTRGEETQYF

size: .
J: TRBJ2-7
D: TRBD1
V: TRBV27
DNA: TGTGCCAGCAGTCCCACCGGGACAGGGGGCTACGAGCAGTACTTC
CDR3: CASSPTGTGGYEQYF

size: .
J: TRBJ2-1
D: .
V: TRBV18
DNA: TGTGCCAGCTCACCACAAGGGGATCACAATGAGCAGTTCTTC
CDR3: CASSPQGDHNEQFF

size: .
J: TRBJ1-1
D: .
V: TRBV6-4
DNA: TGTGCCAGCAGTGGGGCAAGAGACGCTGAAGCTTTCTTT
CDR3: CASSGARDAEAFF

size: once
J: TRBJ1-5
D: .
V: TRBV28
DNA: TGTGCCAGCACCAGGCCTGCTCGACCCCAGCATTTT
CDR3: CASTRPARPQHF

size: .
J: TRBJ2-1
D: TRBD2
V: TRBV11-2
DNA: TGTGCCAGCAGCTTAGATGGGACTAGCGGGAACAATGAGCAGTTCTTC
CDR3: CASSLDGTSGNNEQFF

size: .
J: TRBJ1-1
D: .
V: TRBV5-1
DNA: TGCGCCAGCAGCTCTCTAGGGGGGAACACTGAAGCTTTCTTT
CDR3: CASSSLGGNTEAFF

size: .
J: TRBJ1-2
D: .
V: TRBV6-1
DNA: TGTGCCAGCAGTGAGAATGCGGTCGGGGGTCCTTATGGCTACACCTTC
CDR3: CASSENAVGGPYGYTF

size: few
J: TRBJ1-5
D: .
V: TRBV6-1
DNA: TGTGCCAGCAGCCTAACCACAGGGAATCAGCCCCAGCATTTT
CDR3: CASSLTTGNQPQHF

size: .
J: TRBJ1-4
D: .
V: TRBV29-1
DNA: TGCAGCGCTAGGACAGAAAAACTGTTTTTT
CDR3: CSARTEKLFF

size: few
J: TRBJ2-2
D: .
V: TRBV2
DNA: TGTGCCACTCTCACCGGGGAGCTGTTTTTT
CDR3: CATLTGELFF

size: .
J: TRBJ2-1
D: TRBD2
V: TRBV6-1
DNA: TGTGCCAGCAGTGATCATCGGGAGGGCCGCCCTGGATTCTACAATGAGCAGTTCTTC
CDR3: CASSDHREGRPGFYNEQFF

size: .
J: TRBJ1-1
D: .
V: TRBV4-1
DNA: TGCGCCAGCAGCCAAGTGGTTATTGGGGGGAAAGACACTGAAGCTTTCTTT
CDR3: CASSQVVIGGKDTEAFF

size: .
J: TRBJ1-1
D: .
V: TRBV11-2
DNA: TGTGCCAGCAGCCCAGGGTGGGCCACTGAAGCTTTCTTT
CDR3: CASSPGWATEAFF

size: few
J: TRBJ2-5
D: .
V: TRBV11-3
DNA: TGTGCCAGCAGCTTAGAACACCAACAGACCCAGTACTTC
CDR3: CASSLEHQQTQYF

size: .
J: TRBJ2-5
D: TRBD2
V: TRBV27
DNA: TGTGCCAGCAGTCGCCGTGAAGTAGCGGGGGAGCAGTACTTC
CDR3: CASSRREVAGEQYF

size: .
J: TRBJ2-7
D: .
V: TRBV7-8
DNA: TGTGCCAGCAGCTTAGCCCCGACTAGTCAAGAGTACTTC
CDR3: CASSLAPTSQEYF

size: .
J: TRBJ2-1
D: TRBD2
V: TRBV7-3
DNA: TGTGCCAGCAGCGCCTGGACGGGACTAGGATCCTACAATGAGCAGTTCTTC
CDR3: CASSAWTGLGSYNEQFF

size: few
J: TRBJ1-5
D: .
V: TRBV30
DNA: TGTGCCTGGAGATCCCAGGGGAGCAATCAGCCCCAGCATTTT
CDR3: CAWRSQGSNQPQHF

size: once
J: TRBJ1-2
D: .
V: TRBV6-4
DNA: TGTGCCAGCACGGGGGGCAAGACCTTC
CDR3: CASTGGKTF

size: .
J: TRBJ2-2
D: TRBD1
V: TRBV7-3
DNA: TGTGCCAGCACCCTATTCGGACAGGGGGCCACCGGGGAGCTGTTTTTT
CDR3: CASTLFGQGATGELFF

size: .
J: TRBJ2-4
D: TRBD2
V: TRBV7-9
DNA: TGTGCCAGCACCCAGAGGGACGGGGGGAACATTCAGTACTTC
CDR3: CASTQRDGGNIQYF

size: .
J: TRBJ2-7
D: .
V: TRBV7-2
DNA: TGTGCCAGCAGCTTAGCGGGTAGCGGTTCCTACGAGCAGTACTTC
CDR3: CASSLAGSGSYEQYF

size: .
J: TRBJ2-3
D: TRBD2
V: TRBV4-3
DNA: TGCGCCAGCAGCCAAGTCGTAGCGGGAGGCACAGATACGCAGTATTTT
CDR3: CASSQVVAGGTDTQYF

size: .
J: TRBJ2-7
D: .
V: TRBV5-4
DNA: TGTGCCAGCAGCTCCCGGTGGGAGTCCTACGAGCAGTACTTC
CDR3: CASSSRWESYEQYF

size: .
J: TRBJ1-1
D: .
V: TRBV7-2
DNA: TGTGCCAGCAGCCCCCCGGGGGGGGTGAACACTGAAGCTTTCTTT
CDR3: CASSPPGGVNTEAFF

size: .
J: TRBJ2-4
D: TRBD2
V: TRBV27
DNA: TGTGCCAGCAGTTTTGGCGGGGGGAACATTCAGTACTTC
CDR3: CASSFGGGNIQYF

size: .
J: TRBJ1-5
D: TRBD1
V: TRBV7-9
DNA: TGTGCCAGCAGCCTGGGACAGGGAGAGCAGCCCCAGCATTTT
CDR3: CASSLGQGEQPQHF

size: .
J: TRBJ1-5
D: .
V: TRBV21-1
DNA: TGTGCCAGCAGCAGAGGGACTTCGGATAGCAATCAGCCCCAGCATTTT
CDR3: CASSRGTSDSNQPQHF

size: .
J: TRBJ2-3
D: .
V: TRBV11-3
DNA: TGTGCCAGCAGCTCCCAGGGGTCTGCCACAGATACGCAGTATTTT
CDR3: CASSSQGSATDTQYF

size: few
J: TRBJ2-7
D: .
V: TRBV12-5
DNA: TGTGCTAGTGGTGCGAACTTCTACGAGCAGTACTTC
CDR3: CASGANFYEQYF

size: once
J: TRBJ2-1
D: TRBD2
V: TRBV28
DNA: TGTGCCAGCAGTCCCTCTAGCGGGACCTACAATGAGCAGTTCTTC
CDR3: CASSPSSGTYNEQFF

size: few
J: TRBJ2-5
D: .
V: TRBV2
DNA: TGTGCCAGCACTTTGGACTCGGCTATGGAGACCCAGTACTTC
CDR3: CASTLDSAMETQYF

size: .
J: TRBJ2-7
D: .
V: TRBV5-1
DNA: TGCGCCAGCAGCTTGGCCGGGCCTAGCGTCGGCTCCTACGAGCAGTACTTC
CDR3: CASSLAGPSVGSYEQYF

size: once
J: TRBJ2-4
D: .
V: TRBV18
DNA: TGTGCCAGCTCCGCCGGGGAAGGAGCCAAAAACATTCAGTACTTC
CDR3: CASSAGEGAKNIQYF

size: .
J: TRBJ1-2
D: TRBD1
V: TRBV10-2
DNA: TGCGCCAGCAGTGATCAGGGGGACTATGGCTACACCTTC
CDR3: CASSDQGDYGYTF

size: .
J: TRBJ1-4
D: .
V: TRBV21-1
DNA: TGTGCCAGCAGCAGAAACGAGGCACCTGAGCACAGGGGGCCTTATGAAAAACTGTTTTTT
CDR3: CASSRNEAPEHRGPYEKLFF

size: once
J: TRBJ2-7
D: .
V: TRBV18
DNA: TGTGCCAGCTCCTCCGGACAAGACTACGAGCAGTACTTC
CDR3: CASSSGQDYEQYF

size: .
J: TRBJ2-3
D: TRBD2
V: TRBV29-1
DNA: TGCAGCGTGGAGGGCCTAGCGGGTTCTGATACGCAGTATTTT
CDR3: CSVEGLAGSDTQYF

size: .
J: TRBJ2-7
D: TRBD2
V: TRBV4-3
DNA: TGCGCCAGCAGCCGACTAGCGGGGGGAGCCTACGAGCAGTACTTC
CDR3: CASSRLAGGAYEQYF